The 9 T cell receptor beta chains presented below share a single source sample, sequenced in a study of CD8+CD57+ T cells in acquired aplastic anemia. Genomic DNA provided the template from which TCR beta VDJ and CDR3 profiles were obtained. MiXCR, run by TCRdb on the reads, gives a single entry per CDR3 protein. Of about 180,000 distinct CDR3 sequences in the sample, around 45% are singletons; the top ten hold 2.9%. Sequencing input: sorted CD4+, CD8+, or CD8+CD57+ T cells (not recorded which) from PBMCs. The receptors originated from a human donor in good health.

The V call is TRBV19, the J call TRBJ1-2, with D unresolved. In germline, CDR1 is LNHDA, CDR2 SQIVND (reference sequence). CDR3 length: 12 amino acids. Deletions cut 5 bases from V and 4 bases from J, with 8 bases between. CDR3 residues: CASSESPYGYTF. In nucleotides, the CDR3 is TGTGCCAGTAGTGAATCCCCCTATGGCTACACCTTC.

This chain uses TRBV2 with TRBJ2-1, with D perhaps TRBD1 (6 bases). The CDR3 runs 15 residues. V dropped 2 bases and J dropped 5 bases, with 13 bases sitting between them. In germline, CDR1 is SNHLY, CDR2 FYNNEI. The CDR3 sequence: CASSENRVVDNEQFF. As DNA, the CDR3 is TGTGCCAGCAGTGAAAACAGGGTGGTTGACAATGAGCAGTTCTTC.

This clonotype was counted a single time. It may be a read error: a sequence one base away is much more abundant. The rearrangement joins TRBV20-1 to TRBJ1-5; weak D call: TRBD1 (5 bases). V was pared by 3 bases and J by 0 bases, with 18 bases between. The CDR3 consists of 17 residues. The V gene's germline CDR1 is DFQATT and CDR2 SNEGSKA (reference sequence). CDR3 protein: CSASEAWGGDSNQPQHF. DNA for the CDR3: TGCAGTGCTAGTGAGGCCTGGGGCGGGGATAGCAATCAGCCCCAGCATTTT.

In its sample, this clonotype was seen many times. The chain employs TRBV5-4 and TRBJ2-2; TRBD2 aligns across 7 bases. The germline V gene has CDR1 SGHNT and CDR2 YYREEE (reference sequence). The CDR3 runs 17 residues. J gave up 0 bases and V 0 bases, and 5 bases lay outside the gene matches. DNA for the CDR3: TGTGCCAGCAGCTTGGGGCTAGCGGACGCGAACACCGGGGAGCTGTTTTTT. Its translation is CASSLGLADANTGELFF. Together with reference TRBV5-4 and TRBJ2-2, the CDR3 gives the full variable domain: ETGVTQSPTHLIKTRGQQVTLRCSSQSGHNTVSWYQQALGQGPQFIFQYYREEENGRGNFPPRFSGLQFPNYSSELNVNALELDDSALYLCASSLGLADANTGELFFGEGSRLTVL.

This clonotype appeared many times. The DNA for the CDR3 is TGCAGTGCTGAAACGGCGGGAGGGCCTATGGATACGCAGTATTTT. Translated, it gives CSAETAGGPMDTQYF. V and J are TRBV20-1 and TRBJ2-3; TRBD2 aligns across 9 bases. The CDR3 spans 15 residues. V dropped 5 bases and J dropped 6; count of bases not matched to a gene: 12. CDR1 and CDR2 (germline): DFQATT, SNEGSKA (reference sequence).

This clonotype has at least ten counts. The chain is built from TRBV2 and TRBJ2-1, with unresolved D. CDR3 length: 14 amino acids. The V end lost 7 bases, the J end lost 8 bases, and 18 bases lay between the germline ends. Germline CDR1 and CDR2: SNHLY and FYNNEI. The CDR3 reads CASTNRLNRDEQFF. The DNA for the CDR3 is TGTGCCAGCACCAACCGACTTAACCGCGATGAGCAGTTCTTC.

This clonotype came up many times. The chain employs TRBV29-1 and TRBJ2-5; 8 nucleotides match TRBD1. J was trimmed by 5 bases and V by 2 bases; bases with no gene match: 13. Germline CDR1 SQVTM, CDR2 ANQGSEA. The CDR3 is 16 residues long. In DNA form, the CDR3 reads TGCAGCGTTGAAAGGCGGGTCAGGGGGCCGAGGGAGACCCAGTACTTC. It codes for CSVERRVRGPRETQYF.

This clonotype was found many times. The rearrangement uses TRBV9 and TRBJ2-1; TRBD1 matches 9 bases. CDR1 SGDLS and CDR2 YYNGEE come from the germline V gene. With V trimmed by 0 bases and J by 8 bases, 6 bases remained unmatched. This CDR3 spans 15 amino acids. CDR3: CASSVVTGGAHEQFF. CDR3 in DNA: TGTGCCAGCAGCGTAGTGACAGGGGGTGCCCATGAGCAGTTCTTC.

J is TRBJ2-7 and V is TRBV5-1; D may be TRBD1 or TRBD2 (6 bases each). Per germline, CDR1 SGHRS and CDR2 YFSETQ. Deletions cut 0 bases from V and 5 bases from J, with 12 bases between. The CDR3 sequence is 14 residues long. DNA for the CDR3: TGCGCCAGCAGCTTGGAAGGGGGGCTACACGAGCAGTACTTC. It codes for CASSLEGGLHEQYF.